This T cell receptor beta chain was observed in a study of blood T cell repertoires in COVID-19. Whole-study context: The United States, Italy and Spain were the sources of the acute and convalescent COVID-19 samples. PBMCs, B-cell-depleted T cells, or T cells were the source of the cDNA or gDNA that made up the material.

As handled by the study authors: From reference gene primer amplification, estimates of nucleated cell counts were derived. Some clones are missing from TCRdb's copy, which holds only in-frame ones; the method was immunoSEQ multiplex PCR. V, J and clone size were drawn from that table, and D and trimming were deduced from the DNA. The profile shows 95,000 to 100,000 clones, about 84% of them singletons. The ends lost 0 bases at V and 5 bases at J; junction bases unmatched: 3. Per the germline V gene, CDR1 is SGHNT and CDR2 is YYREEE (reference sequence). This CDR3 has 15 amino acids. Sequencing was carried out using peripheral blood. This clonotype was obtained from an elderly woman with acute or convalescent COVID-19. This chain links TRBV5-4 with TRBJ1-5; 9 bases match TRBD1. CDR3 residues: CASSLGTGADQPQHF. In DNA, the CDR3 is TGTGCCAGCAGCTTGGGGACAGGGGCGGATCAGCCCCAGCATTTT.